A single T cell receptor (beta chain) is shown here with its context. Its target is unknown. The data were obtained in a study of T cells expressing NK-cell markers. Across the whole study: Sorted CD3+CD56+NKG2C+, CD3+CD56+NKG2C- and CD3+CD56-NKG2C+ T cells supplied TCR beta repertoires.

Study conclusions and caveats: Several of the donors carried dominant NKG2C+ clonotypes that took up 1.0-7.0% of their CD8+ T cells.

Libraries used 5'RACE template switching adding universal primer site and UMIs. After re-calling the 5' RACE reads, TCRdb lists one entry per CDR3 protein, DNA absent. This sample's table reports some 460,000 distinct CDR3 sequences. The germline V gene has CDR1 SQVTM and CDR2 ANQGSEA. This CDR3 has 15 residues. This sequence originates from a woman aged 50 to 60 in good health. The V call is TRBV29-1, the J call TRBJ2-5; checking the TCRdb D call of TRBD2 is not possible without DNA. Sequences were obtained from blood T cells: a sorted CD56 or NKG2C T cell subset, CD4+ or CD8+ T cells, or bulk PBMC T cells (not recorded which). Here the CDR3 reads CSPRVGGRVPGTQYF.